Only a few counts were recorded for the clone carrying this T cell receptor beta chain. The antigen is undetermined. The data are from a study of blood T cells in healthy people across ages. On the study more broadly: Template switching caught about one barcoded beta molecule for each two T cells.

Each donor had around 11 milliliters of peripheral blood drawn. Findings and caveats of the study: Relative to aged donors, long-lived donors carried more naive CD4+ cells and displayed higher diversity.

The V gene lost 8 bases and the J gene lost 1 base, with 8 bases spanning the gap. Germline V lookup: CDR1 LGHNT, CDR2 FRNRAP. The CDR3 contains 12 residues. Using a J-beta primer mix together with a sample-barcoded 5' primer, a second PCR was run for roughly 6 to 11 cycles. TCRdb reanalysed the 5' RACE reads using MiXCR and keeps one entry per CDR3 protein. Among 1.5 million to 2 million distinct CDR3 sequences, roughly 27% were seen once, and the ten largest hold 6.5% to 8.5%. Sequencing was carried out using blood. The chain joins TRBV12-5 to TRBJ1-1; D is possibly TRBD1 (6 bases). The receptor comes from a woman under 40 in good health. The CDR3 loop reads CASPGENTEAFF. The CDR3, as DNA: TGTGCTAGTCCAGGGGAGAACACTGAAGCTTTCTTT.